Listed below are T cell receptor beta chains from one sample, sequenced in a study of cytomegalovirus exposure and HLA in healthy donors. Here immunoSEQ multiplex PCR was the method, and the copy in TCRdb shows in-frame clones only, minus some. The sample lists about 120,000 clones, roughly 72% occurring once. The sequencing input was PBMCs. The receptors were sampled from a woman aged 50 to 60 in good health and CMV-seropositive. CDR3s include the opening cysteine and the closing phenylalanine or tryptophan. Fields, in order: clone size, D gene, J gene, V gene, CDR3 protein, CDR3 DNA. D genes are given only for firm matches. Expanded clones get a size class; other rows say once, few or many, or leave the size out.

size: -
D: -
J: TRBJ1-5
V: TRBV7-2
CDR3: CASSLQGILNQPQHF
DNA: TGTGCCAGCAGCTTACAGGGGATTCTGAATCAGCCCCAGCATTTT

size: -
D: -
J: TRBJ2-2
V: TRBV5-1
CDR3: CASYREPNTGELFF
DNA: TGCGCCAGCTACAGGGAACCGAACACCGGGGAGCTGTTTTTT

size: -
D: -
J: TRBJ1-3
V: TRBV5-1
CDR3: CASSLVGSDRGNTIYF
DNA: TGCGCCAGCAGCTTGGTCGGGTCCGATCGTGGAAACACCATATATTTT

size: -
D: TRBD2
J: TRBJ2-5
V: TRBV28
CDR3: CASSLVGTKETQYF
DNA: TGTGCCAGCAGTTTAGTAGGGACTAAAGAGACCCAGTACTTC

size: once
D: TRBD1
J: TRBJ2-7
V: TRBV19
CDR3: CASSGQGIGTTYEQYF
DNA: TGTGCCAGTAGCGGACAGGGTATAGGGACAACCTACGAGCAGTACTTC

size: -
D: TRBD1
J: TRBJ2-3
V: TRBV4-3
CDR3: CASSQGVTTGGSTDTQYF
DNA: TGCGCCAGCAGCCAAGGCGTGACGACAGGGGGCAGCACAGATACGCAGTATTTT

size: -
D: -
J: TRBJ2-1
V: TRBV29-1
CDR3: CSAHGQAYNEQFF
DNA: TGCAGCGCTCATGGACAAGCCTACAATGAGCAGTTCTTC

size: -
D: TRBD1
J: TRBJ2-1
V: TRBV6-1
CDR3: CASILDRASYNEQFF
DNA: TGTGCCAGCATTCTCGACAGGGCTAGCTACAATGAGCAGTTCTTC

size: once
D: TRBD1
J: TRBJ1-1
V: TRBV28
CDR3: CASSRAGGNAEAFF
DNA: TGTGCCAGCAGTCGGGCAGGGGGTAACGCTGAAGCTTTCTTT

size: -
D: -
J: TRBJ2-5
V: TRBV14
CDR3: CASSHPGLAETQYF
DNA: TGTGCCAGCAGCCACCCTGGGCTAGCGGAGACCCAGTACTTC

size: -
D: TRBD2
J: TRBJ2-1
V: TRBV28
CDR3: CASTTPGGTNEQFF
DNA: TGTGCCAGCACCACCCCGGGGGGGACGAATGAGCAGTTCTTC

size: -
D: -
J: TRBJ1-2
V: TRBV4-2
CDR3: CASSQDFSGTNYGYTF
DNA: TGTGCCAGCAGCCAAGACTTTTCGGGGACTAACTATGGCTACACCTTC

size: -
D: TRBD1
J: TRBJ1-1
V: TRBV18
CDR3: CASSRRQGLTEAFF
DNA: TGTGCCAGCTCGCGGCGACAGGGGTTAACTGAAGCTTTCTTT

size: -
D: -
J: TRBJ1-2
V: TRBV19
CDR3: CASSGTLTGYGYTF
DNA: TGTGCCAGTAGCGGGACACTCACTGGCTATGGCTACACCTTC

size: -
D: -
J: TRBJ2-7
V: TRBV5-1
CDR3: CASSLSGGMGYEQYF
DNA: TGCGCCAGCAGCTTGTCTGGAGGCATGGGCTACGAGCAGTACTTC

size: -
D: -
J: TRBJ1-1
V: TRBV5-1
CDR3: CASSLGTVVVNTEAFF
DNA: TGCGCCAGCAGCTTGGGGACAGTTGTGGTGAACACTGAAGCTTTCTTT

size: -
D: -
J: TRBJ2-1
V: TRBV5-6
CDR3: CASSLGRGAAFNEQFF
DNA: TGTGCCAGCAGCTTGGGGCGCGGGGCGGCCTTCAATGAGCAGTTCTTC

size: -
D: -
J: TRBJ1-4
V: TRBV30
CDR3: CAWDKVGVAEKLFF
DNA: TGTGCCTGGGACAAAGTGGGCGTGGCGGAAAAACTGTTTTTT

size: -
D: -
J: TRBJ1-2
V: TRBV5-4
CDR3: CASSLARGASGYGYTF
DNA: TGTGCCAGCAGCTTGGCCCGGGGGGCATCCGGCTATGGCTACACCTTC

size: -
D: -
J: TRBJ1-5
V: TRBV10-2
CDR3: CASTTGSGQPQHF
DNA: TGCGCCAGCACAACAGGGTCGGGCCAGCCCCAGCATTTT

size: -
D: -
J: TRBJ2-2
V: TRBV29-1
CDR3: CSVLRGTGELFF
DNA: TGCAGCGTTCTGCGAGGGACCGGGGAGCTGTTTTTT

size: -
D: -
J: TRBJ2-3
V: TRBV19
CDR3: CASSTQGTTDTQYF
DNA: TGTGCCAGTAGTACGCAGGGGACCACAGATACGCAGTATTTT

size: -
D: -
J: TRBJ2-2
V: TRBV4-2
CDR3: CASSWTDTGELFF
DNA: TGTGCCAGCAGTTGGACTGACACCGGGGAGCTGTTTTTT

size: few
D: TRBD1
J: TRBJ2-1
V: TRBV6-6
CDR3: CASNLDRYNEQFF
DNA: TGTGCCAGCAACCTGGACAGGTACAATGAGCAGTTCTTC

size: once
D: -
J: TRBJ2-7
V: TRBV5-4
CDR3: CASSGDRLYEQYF
DNA: TGTGCCAGCAGCGGAGACAGGCTTTACGAGCAGTACTTC

size: -
D: -
J: TRBJ1-1
V: TRBV25-1
CDR3: CASSGGGSRHTEAFF
DNA: TGTGCCAGCAGTGGGGGCGGGAGTAGGCACACTGAAGCTTTCTTT

size: -
D: -
J: TRBJ2-7
V: TRBV28
CDR3: CASRVPSSSYEQYF
DNA: TGTGCCAGCAGAGTCCCGTCGAGCTCCTATGAGCAGTACTTC

size: -
D: -
J: TRBJ2-2
V: TRBV19
CDR3: CASSIWGEAGELFF
DNA: TGTGCCAGTAGTATCTGGGGGGAGGCCGGGGAGCTGTTTTTT

size: -
D: -
J: TRBJ2-7
V: TRBV4-2
CDR3: CASSQDVGDISYEQYF
DNA: TGTGCCAGCAGCCAAGATGTCGGGGACATATCCTACGAGCAGTACTTC

size: few
D: TRBD1
J: TRBJ1-1
V: TRBV5-4
CDR3: CASSWGTENTEAFF
DNA: TGTGCCAGCAGCTGGGGGACAGAGAACACTGAAGCTTTCTTT

size: -
D: -
J: TRBJ2-2
V: TRBV7-9
CDR3: CASSSTNTQGGSDTGELFF
DNA: TGTGCCAGCAGCTCCACAAACACCCAGGGGGGTTCGGATACCGGGGAGCTGTTTTTT

size: -
D: TRBD1
J: TRBJ1-1
V: TRBV19
CDR3: CASKGTGRTEAFF
DNA: TGTGCCAGTAAAGGGACAGGGAGGACTGAAGCTTTCTTT

size: -
D: -
J: TRBJ1-2
V: TRBV9
CDR3: CASSRGDTIRSGYTF
DNA: TGTGCCAGCAGCAGAGGAGATACCATCCGGAGTGGCTACACCTTC

size: few
D: -
J: TRBJ1-4
V: TRBV10-3
CDR3: CAISEEGRNNEKLFF
DNA: TGTGCCATCAGTGAAGAGGGTCGAAACAATGAAAAACTGTTTTTT

size: -
D: -
J: TRBJ2-5
V: TRBV19
CDR3: CASSALGGSETQYF
DNA: TGTGCCAGTAGCGCTTTGGGAGGATCGGAGACCCAGTACTTC

size: -
D: -
J: TRBJ2-1
V: TRBV7-6
CDR3: CASSLAESSYNEQFF
DNA: TGTGCCAGCAGCTTAGCCGAGAGCTCCTACAATGAGCAGTTCTTC

size: -
D: -
J: TRBJ1-3
V: TRBV9
CDR3: CASSPEGGSSGNTIYF
DNA: TGTGCCAGCAGCCCCGAAGGAGGATCCTCTGGAAACACCATATATTTT

size: -
D: TRBD1
J: TRBJ2-1
V: TRBV7-7
CDR3: CASSLGTGSYNEQFF
DNA: TGTGCCAGCAGCTTAGGGACAGGGTCCTACAATGAGCAGTTCTTC

size: -
D: -
J: TRBJ2-5
V: TRBV19
CDR3: CASSLIGLRQAAGETQYF
DNA: TGTGCCAGTAGTCTCATAGGGCTGAGACAGGCGGCAGGGGAGACCCAGTACTTC

size: few
D: TRBD2
J: TRBJ2-5
V: TRBV18
CDR3: CASSLTLHASGRSAETQYF
DNA: TGTGCCAGCTCACTGACTCTGCACGCTAGCGGGAGGTCTGCGGAGACCCAGTACTTC

size: -
D: -
J: TRBJ2-2
V: TRBV5-4
CDR3: CASSLPTGGGELFF
DNA: TGTGCCAGCAGCTTGCCGACCGGGGGCGGGGAGCTGTTTTTT

size: few
D: -
J: TRBJ1-4
V: TRBV7-2
CDR3: CASSLEYPDEKLFF
DNA: TGTGCCAGCAGCTTAGAGTATCCGGATGAAAAACTGTTTTTT

size: -
D: -
J: TRBJ1-2
V: TRBV25-1
CDR3: CASSDLQPNYGYTF
DNA: TGTGCCAGCAGTGATTTACAACCTAACTATGGCTACACCTTC

size: -
D: -
J: TRBJ1-3
V: TRBV28
CDR3: CASSLTGGSGNTIYF
DNA: TGTGCCAGCAGCCTGACGGGGGGCTCTGGAAACACCATATATTTT

size: -
D: TRBD1
J: TRBJ1-4
V: TRBV11-2
CDR3: CASSRDRRGEKLFF
DNA: TGTGCCAGCAGCCGGGACAGGAGGGGAGAAAAACTGTTTTTT

size: -
D: TRBD2
J: TRBJ2-3
V: TRBV5-1
CDR3: CASSLGSGRAGDTQYF
DNA: TGCGCCAGCAGCTTGGGCAGCGGGAGGGCCGGAGATACGCAGTATTTT

size: few
D: -
J: TRBJ2-1
V: TRBV28
CDR3: CATGGIGYNEQFF
DNA: TGTGCCACCGGCGGGATCGGTTACAATGAGCAGTTCTTC

size: -
D: TRBD1
J: TRBJ1-1
V: TRBV19
CDR3: CASSAGQGRTEAFF
DNA: TGTGCCAGTAGTGCGGGACAGGGGAGGACTGAAGCTTTCTTT

size: -
D: -
J: TRBJ2-7
V: TRBV28
CDR3: CASSLAQGRSEQYF
DNA: TGTGCCAGCAGTTTAGCTCAGGGAAGGAGCGAGCAGTACTTC

size: few
D: -
J: TRBJ2-1
V: TRBV5-4
CDR3: CASSSFSGYNEQFF
DNA: TGTGCCAGCAGCTCCTTTAGCGGTTACAATGAGCAGTTCTTC

size: -
D: TRBD1
J: TRBJ1-1
V: TRBV25-1
CDR3: CASSPDRGGTEAFF
DNA: TGTGCCAGCAGCCCGGACAGGGGCGGCACTGAAGCTTTCTTT

size: -
D: TRBD1
J: TRBJ1-1
V: TRBV28
CDR3: CASRNAGTGGTEAFF
DNA: TGTGCCAGCCGTAATGCCGGGACAGGGGGCACTGAAGCTTTCTTT

size: -
D: TRBD2
J: TRBJ2-1
V: TRBV29-1
CDR3: CSINGLARDEQFF
DNA: TGCAGCATTAACGGACTAGCGAGGGATGAGCAGTTCTTC